This T cell receptor (beta chain) was captured in a study of patients and donors after allogeneic stem cell transplantation. TCRdb ran MiXCR on the RT-PCR reads and lists one entry per CDR3 protein. Counted here are fewer than 75,000 distinct CDR3 sequences, 26% occurring once; the ten biggest clones make up approximately 25%. Looked up from germline, CDR1 is KGHDR and CDR2 is SFDVKD. The CDR3 totals 15 residues. J lost 5 bases, V lost 3 bases, and 4 bases had no gene match. The receptor was isolated from a human donor who was either an allogeneic HSCT recipient or a stem cell or donor lymphocyte infusion donor (not recorded which). It is not recorded whose cells these are; they may come from a transplant donor. The sequencing sample was made of blood, either unsorted or a sorted T cell fraction (not recorded which). The chain joins TRBV24-1 to TRBJ2-5; 11 bases are a match to TRBD2. This chain's CDR3 is CATSDPGTSGETQYF. The CDR3 DNA reads TGTGCCACCAGTGATCCTGGGACTAGCGGCGAGACCCAGTACTTC.